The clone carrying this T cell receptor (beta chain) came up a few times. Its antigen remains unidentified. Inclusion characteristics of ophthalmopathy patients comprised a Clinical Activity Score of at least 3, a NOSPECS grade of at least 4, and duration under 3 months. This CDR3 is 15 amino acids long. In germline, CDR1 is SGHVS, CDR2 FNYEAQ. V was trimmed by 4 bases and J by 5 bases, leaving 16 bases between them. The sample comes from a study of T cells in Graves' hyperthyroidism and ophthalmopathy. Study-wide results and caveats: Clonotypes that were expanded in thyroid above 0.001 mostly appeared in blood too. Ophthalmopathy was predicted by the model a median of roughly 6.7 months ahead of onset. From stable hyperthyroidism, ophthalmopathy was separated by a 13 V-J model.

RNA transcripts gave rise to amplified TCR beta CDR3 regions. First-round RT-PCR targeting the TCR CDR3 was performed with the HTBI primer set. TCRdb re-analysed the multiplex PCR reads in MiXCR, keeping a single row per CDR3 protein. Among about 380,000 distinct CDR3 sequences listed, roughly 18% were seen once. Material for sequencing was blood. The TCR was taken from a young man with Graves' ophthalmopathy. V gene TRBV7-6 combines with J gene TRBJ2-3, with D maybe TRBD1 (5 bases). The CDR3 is CASSSQGSLRDTQYF. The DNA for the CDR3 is TGTGCCAGCAGCTCCCAGGGATCCCTTAGAGATACGCAGTATTTT.